Following are 18 T cell receptor beta chains from one sample sequenced in a study of CD8 T cells in ankylosing spondylitis. Each CDR3 protein is one row after TCRdb ran MiXCR on the 5' RACE reads. The sample has around 140,000 distinct CDR3 sequences, roughly 10% seen once. The sample was blood, either unsorted or a sorted T cell fraction (not recorded which). These receptors all come from a female donor with ankylosing spondylitis or in good health (not recorded which).

This clonotype appeared many times. V usage is TRBV12-3 or TRBV12-4 and J usage is TRBJ1-2; perhaps TRBD1 as D (5 bases). The CDR3 loop spans 14 amino acids. V was clipped by 9 bases and J by 2 bases, with 16 bases between them. The DNA of the CDR3 is TGTGCCAGTGAAGGGAGGGGCATCAACTATGGCTACACCTTC. This sequence encodes CASEGRGINYGYTF.

The table lists this clonotype with many counts. The V and J genes are TRBV2 and TRBJ1-2; perhaps TRBD1 as D (6 bases). This CDR3 contains 15 residues. CDR1 and CDR2 (germline): SNHLY, FYNNEI. Trimming took 0 bases from V and 8 from J, leaving 16 bases between them. CDR3 residues: CASSEAGARTSGYTF. As DNA, the CDR3 is TGTGCCAGCAGTGAAGCGGGGGCACGTACATCGGGCTACACCTTC.

This clonotype has at least ten counts. V and J are TRBV29-1 and TRBJ2-3; D gene unclear. Germline V gene data show CDR1 as SQVTM and CDR2 as ANQGSEA. Deletions cut 0 bases from V and 6 bases from J, with 10 bases between. The CDR3 has 13 amino acids. The DNA of the CDR3 is TGCAGCGTTGAAGATCGGACGAGGGATACGCAGTATTTT. It specifies CSVEDRTRDTQYF.

The sample holds a few counts of this clonotype. The rearrangement links TRBV7-2 to TRBJ2-7; weak D call: TRBD1 (6 bases). Trimming cost V 5 bases and J 0 bases, with 11 bases left between them. The CDR3 length is 14 residues. CDR1 is SGHTA and CDR2 is FQGNSA in the germline V gene. For the CDR3, the DNA is TGTGCCAGCAGCATCGGGACAAGCTCCTACGAGCAGTACTTC. Its protein is CASSIGTSSYEQYF.

This clonotype was found many times. V gene TRBV27 combines with J gene TRBJ1-2; D not certain. CDR3 length equals 13 residues. Germline assignment: CDR1 MNHEY and CDR2 SMNVEV (reference sequence). Trimming cost V 3 bases and J 4 bases, with 9 bases left between them. The CDR3 DNA sequence: TGTGCCAGCAGTTTTAGGGCATTCTATGGCTACACCTTC. It codes for CASSFRAFYGYTF.

This clonotype was recorded a few times. The chain has TRBV12-3 or TRBV12-4 and TRBJ1-5; no definite D call. Trimming stripped 6 bases from V and 0 bases from J, with 6 bases between. The CDR3 extends over 13 amino acids. This chain's CDR3 is CASREYSNQPQHF. Written as DNA, the CDR3 is TGTGCCAGCAGGGAGTATAGCAATCAGCCCCAGCATTTT.

Ten or more counts support this clonotype. The V and J genes are TRBV12-3 or TRBV12-4 and TRBJ2-2; TRBD2 matches 13 bases. The CDR3 consists of 17 residues. Germline trimming cut 5 bases from V and 4 bases from J; bases unmatched to any gene: 7. The CDR3 here is CASSGLAGVLSTGELFF. CDR3 coding DNA: TGTGCCAGCAGTGGACTAGCGGGAGTGCTTAGCACCGGGGAGCTGTTTTTT.

The sample holds many counts of this clonotype. The chain recombines TRBV5-1 with TRBJ1-2, with 7 positions matching TRBD1. Germline CDR1 SGHRS, CDR2 YFSETQ. J gave up 0 bases and V 7 bases, and 12 bases lay outside the gene matches. CDR3 size: 16 residues. CDR3 sequence reads: CASQTGAASANYGYTF. CDR3 DNA: TGCGCCAGCCAAACAGGGGCCGCCTCAGCTAACTATGGCTACACCTTC. Supplemented by reference TRBV5-1 and TRBJ1-2, the full variable domain reads KAGVTQTPRYLIKTRGQQVTLSCSPISGHRSVSWYQQTPGQGLQFLFEYFSETQRNKGNFPGRFSGRQFSNSRSEMNVSTLELGDSALYLCASQTGAASANYGYTFGSGTRLTVV.

The chain couples TRBV4-1 to TRBJ1-6; no clear D. CDR1 and CDR2 from the germline V gene are MGHRA and YSYEKL. V lost 2 bases and J lost 5, with 10 bases in between. There are 15 residues in the CDR3. DNA of the CDR3: TGCGCCAGCAGCCAACGGGGAATGGATAATTCACCCCTCCACTTT. Encoded protein: CASSQRGMDNSPLHF.

This clonotype was detected ten times or more. This chain connects TRBV20-1 to TRBJ2-2, with D possibly being TRBD1 or TRBD2 (5 bases each). The CDR3 runs to 15 residues. Per germline, CDR1 DFQATT and CDR2 SNEGSKA (reference sequence). The V end lost 0 bases, the J end lost 4 bases, and 12 bases lay between the germline ends. DNA for the CDR3: TGCAGTGCTAGAGACGGGACGGGACGCACCGGGGAGCTGTTTTTT. Its translation is CSARDGTGRTGELFF.

At least ten counts were recorded for this clonotype. The gene calls are TRBV5-1 and TRBJ2-1, with D perhaps TRBD2 (5 bases). This CDR3 region has 16 residues. The V and J ends lost 4 bases and 6 bases respectively, with 20 bases between them. Germline CDR1 and CDR2: SGHRS and YFSETQ. The CDR3 DNA reads as TGCGCCAGCAGCCCGCTCGTAGCGTCCTCCCTCAATGAGCAGTTCTTC. Its translation: CASSPLVASSLNEQFF.

This chain links TRBV14 with TRBJ2-7, with unresolved D. V was clipped by 1 base and J by 6 bases, with 13 bases between them. The CDR3 covers 14 residues. Germline V lookup: CDR1 SGHDN, CDR2 FVKESK. The CDR3 spells CASSQVVGSSEQYF. CDR3 DNA sequence: TGTGCCAGCAGCCAAGTAGTGGGTTCGTCCGAGCAGTACTTC.

This clonotype was detected many times. V gene TRBV12-3 or TRBV12-4 combines with J gene TRBJ1-2; a possible D gene is TRBD1 (6 bases). CDR3 length: 15 residues. V lost 4 bases, J lost 2 bases, and 14 bases lay in between. In DNA, the CDR3 is TGTGCCAGCAGTTCGGTCAGGGGAGGCAACTATGGCTACACCTTC. Protein: CASSSVRGGNYGYTF.

This clonotype was picked up many times. The gene calls are TRBV12-3 or TRBV12-4 and TRBJ1-1, with a tentative D call TRBD1 (5 bases). The CDR3 runs 14 residues. V lost 7 bases to trimming and J lost 0 bases, with 12 bases between them. The CDR3 here is CASNFRGVNTEAFF. Written as DNA, the CDR3 is TGTGCCAGCAACTTTCGGGGGGTGAACACTGAAGCTTTCTTT.

This clonotype was detected many times. This chain joins TRBV11-2 and TRBJ1-5; a possible D gene is TRBD1 (5 bases). The germline V and J ends were trimmed by 5 bases and 6 bases, with 11 bases remaining between them. Germline V gene sequence: CDR1 SGHAT, CDR2 FQNNGV. CDR3 length: 13 amino acids. CDR3 region: CASSPRGSQPQHF. The DNA of the CDR3 is TGTGCCAGCAGCCCTCGGGGGAGTCAGCCCCAGCATTTT.

This clonotype came up a few times. This sequence joins TRBV20-1 and TRBJ1-2, with 9 bases identical to TRBD1. CDR1 is DFQATT, CDR2 SNEGSKA, per germline (reference sequence). CDR3 length equals 14 residues. V shed 1 base, J shed 8 bases, and the junction held 8 bases outside the gene matches. CDR3 sequence reads: CSARGDRAGEGYTF. CDR3 DNA: TGCAGTGCTAGAGGGGACAGGGCGGGGGAAGGCTACACCTTC.

For this clonotype: This clone may be a read error of a much larger clone one base away. The chain carries TRBV27 and TRBJ1-2; maybe TRBD1 (5 bases). Germline-derived CDR1 and CDR2 are MNHEY and SMNVEV (reference sequence). This CDR3 contains 15 residues. The CDR3 is CACSFADSYLYGYTF. CDR3 coding DNA: TGTGCCTGCAGTTTCGCCGACAGCTACCTTTATGGCTACACCTTC.

At least ten counts were recorded for this clonotype. The chain combines TRBV12-3 or TRBV12-4 with TRBJ1-2, with D unresolved. The CDR3 consists of 13 residues. V was trimmed by 7 bases and J by 6 bases, leaving 15 bases between them. In DNA, the CDR3 is TGTGCCAGCATGCCAAGGAACGGCGATGGCTACACCTTC. Its protein product is CASMPRNGDGYTF.